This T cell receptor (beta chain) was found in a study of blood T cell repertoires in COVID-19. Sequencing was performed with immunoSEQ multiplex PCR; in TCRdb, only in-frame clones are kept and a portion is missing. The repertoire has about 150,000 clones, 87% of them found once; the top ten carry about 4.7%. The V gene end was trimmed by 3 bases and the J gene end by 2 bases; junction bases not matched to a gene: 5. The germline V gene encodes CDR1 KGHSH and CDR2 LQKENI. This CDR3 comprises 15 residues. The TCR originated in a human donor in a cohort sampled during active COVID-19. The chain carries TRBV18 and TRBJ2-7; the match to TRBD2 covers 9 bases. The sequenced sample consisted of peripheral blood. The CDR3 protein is CASSPGSGSPYEQYF. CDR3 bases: TGTGCCAGCTCACCGGGTAGCGGGAGTCCCTACGAGCAGTACTTC.